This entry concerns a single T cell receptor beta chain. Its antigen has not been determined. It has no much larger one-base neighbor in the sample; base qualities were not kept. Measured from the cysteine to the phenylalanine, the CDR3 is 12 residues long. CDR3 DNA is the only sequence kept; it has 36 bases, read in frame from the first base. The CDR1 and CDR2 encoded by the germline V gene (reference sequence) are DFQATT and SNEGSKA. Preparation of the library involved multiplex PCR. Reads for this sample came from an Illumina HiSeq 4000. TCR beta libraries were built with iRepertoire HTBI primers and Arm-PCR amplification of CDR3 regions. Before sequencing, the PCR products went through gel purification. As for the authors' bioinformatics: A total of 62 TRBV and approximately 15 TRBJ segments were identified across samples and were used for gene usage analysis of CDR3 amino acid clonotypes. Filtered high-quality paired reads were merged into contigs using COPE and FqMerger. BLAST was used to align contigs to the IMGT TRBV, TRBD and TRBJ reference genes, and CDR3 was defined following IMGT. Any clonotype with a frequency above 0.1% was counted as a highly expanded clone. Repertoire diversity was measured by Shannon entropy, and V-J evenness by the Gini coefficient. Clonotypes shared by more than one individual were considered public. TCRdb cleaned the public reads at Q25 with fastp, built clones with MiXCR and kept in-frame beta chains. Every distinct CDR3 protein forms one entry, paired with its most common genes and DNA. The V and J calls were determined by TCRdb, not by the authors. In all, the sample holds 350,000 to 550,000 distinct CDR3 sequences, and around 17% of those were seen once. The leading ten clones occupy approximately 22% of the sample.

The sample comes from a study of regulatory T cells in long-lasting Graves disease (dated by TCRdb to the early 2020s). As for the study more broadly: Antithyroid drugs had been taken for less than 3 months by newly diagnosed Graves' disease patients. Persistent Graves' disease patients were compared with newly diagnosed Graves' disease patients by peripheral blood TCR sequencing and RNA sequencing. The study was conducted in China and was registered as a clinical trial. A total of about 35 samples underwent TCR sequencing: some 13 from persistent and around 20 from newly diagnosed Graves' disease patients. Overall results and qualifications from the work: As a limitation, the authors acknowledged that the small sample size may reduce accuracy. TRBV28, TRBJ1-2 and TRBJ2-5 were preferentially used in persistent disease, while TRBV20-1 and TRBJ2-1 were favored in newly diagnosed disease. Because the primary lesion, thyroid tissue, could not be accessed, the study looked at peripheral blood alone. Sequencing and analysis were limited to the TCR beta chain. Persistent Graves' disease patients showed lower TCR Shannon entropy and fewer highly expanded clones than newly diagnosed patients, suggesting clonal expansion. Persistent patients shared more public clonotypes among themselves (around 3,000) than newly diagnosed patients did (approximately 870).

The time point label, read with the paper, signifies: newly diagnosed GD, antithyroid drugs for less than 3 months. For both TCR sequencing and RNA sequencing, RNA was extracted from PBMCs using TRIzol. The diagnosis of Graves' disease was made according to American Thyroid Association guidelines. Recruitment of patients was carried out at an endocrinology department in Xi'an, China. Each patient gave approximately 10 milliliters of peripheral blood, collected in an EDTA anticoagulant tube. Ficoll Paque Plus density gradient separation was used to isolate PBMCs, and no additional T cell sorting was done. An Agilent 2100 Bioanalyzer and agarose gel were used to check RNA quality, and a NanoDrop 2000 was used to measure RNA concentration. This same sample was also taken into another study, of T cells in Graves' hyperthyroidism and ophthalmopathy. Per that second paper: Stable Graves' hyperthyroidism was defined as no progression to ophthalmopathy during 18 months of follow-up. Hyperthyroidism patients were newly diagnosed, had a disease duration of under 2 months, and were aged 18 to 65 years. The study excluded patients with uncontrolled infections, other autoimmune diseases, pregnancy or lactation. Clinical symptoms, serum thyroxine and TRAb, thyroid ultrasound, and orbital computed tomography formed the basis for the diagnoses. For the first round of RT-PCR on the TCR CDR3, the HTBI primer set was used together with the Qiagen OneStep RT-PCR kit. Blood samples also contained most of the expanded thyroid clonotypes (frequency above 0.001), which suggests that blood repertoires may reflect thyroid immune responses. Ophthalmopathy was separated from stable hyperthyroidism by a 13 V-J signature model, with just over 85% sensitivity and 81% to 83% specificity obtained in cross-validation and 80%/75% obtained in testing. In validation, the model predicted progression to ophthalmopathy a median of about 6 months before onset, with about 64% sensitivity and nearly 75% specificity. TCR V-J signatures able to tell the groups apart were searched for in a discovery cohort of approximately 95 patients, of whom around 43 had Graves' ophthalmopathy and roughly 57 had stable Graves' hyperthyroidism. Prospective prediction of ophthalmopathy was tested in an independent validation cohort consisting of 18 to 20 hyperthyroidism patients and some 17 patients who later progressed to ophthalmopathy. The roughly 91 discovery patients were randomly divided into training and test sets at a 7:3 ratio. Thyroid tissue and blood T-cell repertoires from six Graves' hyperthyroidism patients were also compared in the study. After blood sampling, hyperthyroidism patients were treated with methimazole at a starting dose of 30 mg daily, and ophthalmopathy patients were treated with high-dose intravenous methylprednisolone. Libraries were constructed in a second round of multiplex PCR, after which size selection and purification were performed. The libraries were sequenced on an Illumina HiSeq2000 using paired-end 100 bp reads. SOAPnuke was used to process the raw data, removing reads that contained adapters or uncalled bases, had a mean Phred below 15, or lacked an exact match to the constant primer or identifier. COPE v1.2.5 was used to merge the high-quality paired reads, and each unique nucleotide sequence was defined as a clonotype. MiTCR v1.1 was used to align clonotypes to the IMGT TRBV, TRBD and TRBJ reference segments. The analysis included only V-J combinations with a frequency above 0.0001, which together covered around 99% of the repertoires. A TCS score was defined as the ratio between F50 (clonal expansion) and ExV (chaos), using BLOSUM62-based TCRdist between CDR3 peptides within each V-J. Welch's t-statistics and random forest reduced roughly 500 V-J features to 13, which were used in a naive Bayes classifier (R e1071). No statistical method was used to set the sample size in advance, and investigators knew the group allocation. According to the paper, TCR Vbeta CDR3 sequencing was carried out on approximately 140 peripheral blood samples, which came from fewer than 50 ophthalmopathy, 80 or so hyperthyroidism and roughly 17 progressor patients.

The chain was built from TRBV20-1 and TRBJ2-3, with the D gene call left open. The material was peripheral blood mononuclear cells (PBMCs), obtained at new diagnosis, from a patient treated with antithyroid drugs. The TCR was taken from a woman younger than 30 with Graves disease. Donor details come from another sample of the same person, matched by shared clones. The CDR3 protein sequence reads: CNRTSKTDTQYF. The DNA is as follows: TGCAACCGGACGAGTAAGACAGATACGCAGTATTTT.